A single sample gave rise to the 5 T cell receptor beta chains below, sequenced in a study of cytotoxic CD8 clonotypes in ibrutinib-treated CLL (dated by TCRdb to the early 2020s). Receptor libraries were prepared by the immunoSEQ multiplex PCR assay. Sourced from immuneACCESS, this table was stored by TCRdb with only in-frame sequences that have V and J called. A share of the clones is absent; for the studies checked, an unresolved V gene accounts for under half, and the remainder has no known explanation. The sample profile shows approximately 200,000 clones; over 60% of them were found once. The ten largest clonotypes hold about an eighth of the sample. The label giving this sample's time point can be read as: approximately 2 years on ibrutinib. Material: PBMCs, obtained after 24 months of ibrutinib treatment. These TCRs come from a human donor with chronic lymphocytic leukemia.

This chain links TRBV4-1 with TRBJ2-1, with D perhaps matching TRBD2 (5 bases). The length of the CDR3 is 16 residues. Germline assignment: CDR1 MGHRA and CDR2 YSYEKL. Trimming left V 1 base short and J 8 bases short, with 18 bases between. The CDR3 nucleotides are TGCGCCAGCAGCCAAGTACCACTGTCGCCCGGGGATGAGCAGTTCTTC. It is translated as CASSQVPLSPGDEQFF.

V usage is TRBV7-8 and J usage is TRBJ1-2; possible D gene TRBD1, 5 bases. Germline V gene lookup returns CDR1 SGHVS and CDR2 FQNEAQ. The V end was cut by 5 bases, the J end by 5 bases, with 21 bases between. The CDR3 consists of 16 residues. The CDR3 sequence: CASSLTQGSGKYGYTF. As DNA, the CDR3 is TGTGCCAGCAGCCTGACTCAGGGTTCCGGAAAATATGGCTACACCTTC.

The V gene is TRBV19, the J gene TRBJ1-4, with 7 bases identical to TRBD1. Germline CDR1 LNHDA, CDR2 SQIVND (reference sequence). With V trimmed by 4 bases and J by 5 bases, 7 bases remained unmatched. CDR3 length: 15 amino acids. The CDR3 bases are TGTGCCAGTAGTACCTACAGGGGAGAGAATGAAAAACTGTTTTTT. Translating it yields CASSTYRGENEKLFF.

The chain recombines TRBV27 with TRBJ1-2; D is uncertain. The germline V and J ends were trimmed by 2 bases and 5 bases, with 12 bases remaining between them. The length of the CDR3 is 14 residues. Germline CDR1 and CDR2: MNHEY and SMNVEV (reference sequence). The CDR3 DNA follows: TGTGCCAGCAGTTTAAACGTCCGAACGTATGGCTACACCTTC. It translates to CASSLNVRTYGYTF.

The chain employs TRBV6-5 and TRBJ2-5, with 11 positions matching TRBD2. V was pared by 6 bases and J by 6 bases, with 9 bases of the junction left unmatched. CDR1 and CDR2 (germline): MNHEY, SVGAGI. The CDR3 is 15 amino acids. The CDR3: CASSKLAGGSKTQYF. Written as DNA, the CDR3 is TGTGCCAGCAGCAAATTAGCGGGAGGGTCAAAGACCCAGTACTTC.